These 31 T cell receptor beta chains came from one sample sequenced in a study of shared clonotypes between healthy human individuals. TCRdb's table, derived via immunoSEQ multiplex PCR, lists solely in-frame clones and lacks some. The table records over 2 million clones, approximately 90% of them present only once. What was sequenced was naive CD4+ T cells from PBMCs. Subset reported: CD45RA+ positively selected. All receptors come from a man younger than 30 in good health. Some clones in this sample may be carry-over from other donors' samples.

The chain has TRBV6-1 and TRBJ2-1; tentative D call: TRBD2 (6 bases). The V and J ends lost 7 bases and 0 bases respectively, with 10 bases between them. CDR3 length equals 14 residues. Germline V gene data show CDR1 as MNHNS and CDR2 as SASEGT. CDR3 region: CASKAGPSYNEQFF. The DNA for the CDR3 is TGTGCCAGCAAGGCGGGACCCTCCTACAATGAGCAGTTCTTC.

This chain links TRBV19 with TRBJ2-1; TRBD2 matches 10 bases. V shed 0 bases and J 5 bases; nucleotides not matched to a gene: 4. This CDR3 comprises 16 residues. CDR1 and CDR2 (germline): LNHDA, SQIVND (reference sequence). In DNA, the CDR3 is TGTGCCAGTAGTATAGACGCTAGCGGGGGTCACAATGAGCAGTTCTTC. This translates into CASSIDASGGHNEQFF.

This clone came up once. V is TRBV19 and J is TRBJ2-2; the match to TRBD1 covers 8 bases. The CDR3 is 18 amino acids. Germline-derived CDR1 and CDR2 are LNHDA and SQIVND (reference sequence). The V and J ends lost 7 bases and 0 bases, in that order; junction bases with no gene match: 13. In DNA, the CDR3 is TGTGCCAGTAAGGGGGGCGGCAGGGGGCTGACGAACACCGGGGAGCTGTTTTTT. Translated, it gives CASKGGGRGLTNTGELFF.

The rearrangement links TRBV5-4 to TRBJ2-7, with D possibly matching TRBD2 (5 bases). This CDR3 is built from 15 residues. Trimming pared 5 bases from V and 2 bases from J, leaving 17 bases between. CDR1 and CDR2 (germline): SGHNT, YYREEE (reference sequence). As DNA, the CDR3 is TGTGCCAGCAGGGCGGACTCATACTCGCCCTACGAGCAGTACTTC. Translation gives CASRADSYSPYEQYF.

Note on this clone: In the same sample, other DNA sequences code for this CDR3. For the CDR3, the DNA is TGTGCCAGCAGTCTACGGACTAGCGGGCTCATCTACGAGCAGTACTTC. This codes for CASSLRTSGLIYEQYF. This chain uses TRBV28 with TRBJ2-7, with 11 nucleotides matching TRBD2. With 5 bases clipped from V and 3 bases from J, the junction kept 9 bases outside the gene matches. From germline, CDR1 is MDHEN and CDR2 SYDVKM. CDR3 length: 16 amino acids. Supplemented by reference TRBV28 and TRBJ2-7, the full variable domain reads DVKVTQSSRYLVKRTGEKVFLECVQDMDHENMFWYRQDPGLGLRLIYFSYDVKMKEKGDIPEGYSVSREKKERFSLILESASTNQTSMYLCASSLRTSGLIYEQYFGPGTRLTVT.

The sample holds a few counts of this clone. This chain joins TRBV19 and TRBJ1-5; D is possibly TRBD1 (5 bases). Trimming stripped 6 bases from V and 6 bases from J, with 18 bases between. The germline gives CDR1 LNHDA, CDR2 SQIVND (reference sequence). The CDR3 runs to 15 residues. CDR3 loop: CASRAGKEGSQPQHF. The CDR3 bases are TGTGCCAGTAGGGCAGGGAAGGAAGGGAGTCAGCCCCAGCATTTT.

The gene calls are TRBV14 and TRBJ2-6; D gene ambiguous. The V gene lost 4 bases and the J gene lost 4 bases, with 5 bases spanning the gap. CDR1 and CDR2 from the germline V gene are SGHDN and FVKESK. The CDR3 has 13 residues. The CDR3 sequence is CASSRPGANVLTF. The CDR3, as DNA: TGTGCCAGCAGCCGTCCGGGGGCCAACGTCCTGACTTTC.

The chain uses TRBV5-1 and TRBJ1-4; 7 bases are shared with TRBD1. The germline CDR1 and CDR2 sequences are SGHRS and YFSETQ. V gave up 0 bases and J gave up 5 bases; unmatched junction bases: 7. The CDR3 has 16 residues. CDR3 sequence (DNA): TGCGCCAGCAGCTTGGCCTCAGGGGGGCCAAATGAAAAACTGTTTTTT. Its protein is CASSLASGGPNEKLFF.

The rearrangement joins TRBV7-2 to TRBJ2-1; D is unclear. V was clipped by 5 bases and J by 5 bases, with 16 bases between them. The CDR3 has 15 amino acids. The germline CDR1 and CDR2 sequences are SGHTA and FQGNSA. CDR3 amino acids: CASSRSPLDHNEQFF. Here the CDR3 DNA reads TGTGCCAGCAGCCGAAGTCCGTTGGATCACAATGAGCAGTTCTTC.

The chain combines TRBV5-4 with TRBJ1-1; D gene unclear. V was clipped by 2 bases and J by 6 bases, with 17 bases between them. There are 15 residues in the CDR3. Germline V CDR1 and CDR2: SGHNT, YYREEE (reference sequence). DNA of the CDR3: TGTGCCAGCAGCTTAGGTGACCGCGGATCCGCTGAAGCTTTCTTT. Its protein is CASSLGDRGSAEAFF.

The chain uses TRBV6-4 and TRBJ2-2; 8 bases fit TRBD2. This CDR3 region has 14 residues. Germline values: CDR1 MRHNA, CDR2 SNTAGT. J was trimmed by 4 bases and V by 7 bases; bases with no gene match: 5. The CDR3 reads CASMREEGTGELFF. The CDR3 DNA reads as TGTGCCAGCATGCGGGAGGAAGGCACCGGGGAGCTGTTTTTT.

The chain employs TRBV28 and TRBJ2-7; D call uncertain. The V end was cut by 7 bases, the J end by 6 bases, with 10 bases between. Germline CDR1 and CDR2: MDHEN and SYDVKM. There are 11 residues in the CDR3. CDR3 nucleotides: TGTGCCAGCATATCCAACGGCGAGCAGTACTTC. Translated: CASISNGEQYF.

Here the CDR3 DNA reads TGTGCCAGCAGCGGGAAGGAGGGCTGGATTGGGGAGCAGTTCTTC. It encodes CASSGKEGWIGEQFF. This chain connects TRBV7-2 to TRBJ2-1; TRBD2 is a possible D gene (6 bases). Trimming shortened V by 5 bases and J by 10 bases, and 21 bases separated the two germline ends. Germline-derived CDR1 and CDR2 are SGHTA and FQGNSA. CDR3 length: 15 amino acids.

This sequence joins TRBV13 and TRBJ1-3, with D unclear. V shed 1 base and J shed 0 bases, with 10 bases lying between them. Germline lookup yields CDR1 PRHDT and CDR2 FYEKMQ (reference sequence). The CDR3 contains 16 residues. The CDR3 protein is CASSLARAFSGNTIYF. The CDR3 DNA follows: TGTGCCAGCAGCTTAGCGCGGGCCTTCTCTGGAAACACCATATATTTT.

The gene calls are TRBV5-1 and TRBJ1-2; no reliable D call. Between the trimmed V and J ends, which lost 4 bases and 8 bases, there was a span of 9 bases. The length of the CDR3 is 11 residues. The germline CDR1 and CDR2 sequences are SGHRS and YFSETQ. The CDR3 region has the DNA TGCGCCAGCAGCCCGGCTGTAGGCTACACCTTC. This sequence encodes CASSPAVGYTF.

This clone was recorded once. The gene calls are TRBV7-3 and TRBJ1-1; D may be TRBD1 (5 bases). The germline V gene encodes CDR1 SGHTA and CDR2 FQGTGA. This CDR3 contains 16 residues. Trimming removed 4 bases from V and 0 bases from J, with 15 bases in between. CDR3 sequence reads: CASSSGGRYLNTEAFF. The CDR3 bases are TGTGCCAGCAGCTCCGGGGGGAGATACTTGAACACTGAAGCTTTCTTT.

The chain carries TRBV5-1 and TRBJ2-5; D is perhaps TRBD1 or TRBD2 (5 bases each). V lost 4 bases, J lost 4 bases, and 11 bases lay in between. This CDR3 comprises 13 residues. CDR1 is SGHRS, CDR2 YFSETQ, per germline. Here the CDR3 DNA reads TGCGCCAGCAGCATGGGGGTTGGAGAGACCCAGTACTTC. Its protein product is CASSMGVGETQYF.

This CDR3 reads CASGSGPISTYEQYF. In DNA, the CDR3 is TGTGCCAGCGGTTCTGGTCCGATTTCCACCTACGAGCAGTACTTC. The V call is TRBV6-6, the J call TRBJ2-7; D remains ambiguous. V dropped 8 bases and J dropped 2 bases, with 19 bases sitting between them. Germline assignment: CDR1 MNHNY and CDR2 SVGAGI (reference sequence). CDR3 size: 15 residues.

On this clone itself: The same CDR3 can be traced to other DNA sequences in this sample. The V gene is TRBV7-7, the J gene TRBJ2-5, with TRBD2 matching 7 bases. Trimming cost V 0 bases and J 4 bases; bases outside gene matches: 5. From germline, CDR1 is SSHAT and CDR2 FNYEAQ (reference sequence). The CDR3 loop spans 15 amino acids. CDR3 region: CASSLAGGPSETQYF. CDR3 coding DNA: TGTGCCAGCAGCTTAGCGGGAGGGCCCTCAGAGACCCAGTACTTC.

This chain uses TRBV5-1 with TRBJ1-5; 9 bases agree with TRBD1. Per the germline V gene, CDR1 is SGHRS and CDR2 is YFSETQ. This CDR3 region has 14 residues. The V segment lost 3 bases and the J segment 9 bases; nucleotides outside the gene matches: 7. CDR3 region: CASSWGQGGGPQHF. Written as DNA, the CDR3 is TGCGCCAGCAGCTGGGGACAGGGAGGAGGGCCCCAGCATTTT.

The chain joins TRBV6-5 to TRBJ2-5; 9 bases line up with TRBD1. The germline V gene has CDR1 MNHEY and CDR2 SVGAGI. V shed 0 bases and J 4 bases; nucleotides not matched to a gene: 6. The CDR3 length is 16 residues. DNA of the CDR3: TGTGCCAGCAGTTACTCGGCGGGACAGGGTCCAGAGACCCAGTACTTC. Its translation: CASSYSAGQGPETQYF.

The V call is TRBV5-1, the J call TRBJ2-5, with 7 positions matching TRBD1. The V and J ends lost 7 bases and 4 bases, in that order; junction bases with no gene match: 10. The CDR3 totals 14 residues. Per germline, CDR1 SGHRS and CDR2 YFSETQ. CDR3 loop: CASGGLAGGETQYF. The CDR3 nucleotides read TGCGCCAGCGGGGGTTTGGCAGGGGGAGAGACCCAGTACTTC.

The V gene is TRBV9, the J gene TRBJ1-1; D not resolved. Trimming removed 4 bases at V and 2 bases at J, with 9 bases between. The germline gives CDR1 SGDLS, CDR2 YYNGEE. The CDR3 spans 13 residues. The CDR3 DNA is TGTGCCAGCAGCCTATTCCTTAACACTGAAGCTTTCTTT. Encoded protein: CASSLFLNTEAFF.

The chain uses TRBV9 and TRBJ2-2, with D unclear. V was pared by 4 bases and J by 4 bases, with 11 bases between. The CDR3 runs 14 residues. Germline V CDR1 and CDR2: SGDLS, YYNGEE. CDR3: CASSPRAITGELFF. In DNA form, the CDR3 reads TGTGCCAGCAGCCCTCGTGCTATCACCGGGGAGCTGTTTTTT. Using reference TRBV9 and TRBJ2-2 for the parts outside the CDR3, the full variable domain is DSGVTQTPKHLITATGQRVTLRCSPRSGDLSVYWYQQSLDQGLQFLIQYYNGEERAKGNILERFSAQQFPDLHSELNLSSLELGDSALYFCASSPRAITGELFFGEGSRLTVL.

V and J are TRBV6-4 and TRBJ1-2; 8 positions match TRBD1. With V trimmed by 2 bases and J by 0 bases, 11 bases remained unmatched. The CDR3 runs to 18 residues. Germline V gives CDR1 MRHNA, CDR2 SNTAGT. The CDR3 coding sequence is TGTGCCAGCAGTGACCATGTGGGGACAGGCTTCACTAACTATGGCTACACCTTC. Translated: CASSDHVGTGFTNYGYTF.

The J gene is TRBJ2-2, the V gene TRBV5-5; tentative D call: TRBD2 (6 bases). The V and J ends lost 5 bases and 0 bases respectively, with 23 bases between them. CDR1 and CDR2 from the germline V gene are SGHKS and YYEKEE (reference sequence). This CDR3 comprises 19 residues. The CDR3 protein is CASSYISGGGTPNTGELFF. CDR3 nucleotides: TGTGCCAGCAGTTATATTTCAGGTGGGGGGACCCCGAACACCGGGGAGCTGTTTTTT.

Note on this clone: Other DNA sequences within the sample encode an identical CDR3. This rearrangement joins TRBV4-2 to TRBJ2-7; 9 bases match TRBD1. After removal of 1 base from V and 4 bases from J, the junction contained 2 bases not matched to a gene. The germline CDR1 and CDR2 sequences are LGHNA and YNFKEQ. The CDR3 totals 14 residues. CDR3 DNA sequence: TGTGCCAGCAGCCAAGGGACAGGGGAGTACGAGCAGTACTTC. This encodes CASSQGTGEYEQYF.

This clone appeared a single time. V is TRBV27 and J is TRBJ1-2; D might be TRBD1 (6 bases). Germline-derived CDR1 and CDR2 are MNHEY and SMNVEV (reference sequence). Trimming removed 8 bases from V and 7 bases from J, with 20 bases in between. The CDR3 has 14 residues. CDR3 sequence reads: CASATTGYSGGYTF. CDR3 bases: TGTGCCAGCGCTACTACAGGGTATTCGGGTGGCTACACCTTC.

The chain links TRBV5-1 to TRBJ2-1, with TRBD1 identical over 8 bases. J was trimmed by 6 bases and V by 3 bases; bases with no gene match: 8. Looked up from germline, CDR1 is SGHRS and CDR2 is YFSETQ. The CDR3 has 15 residues. CDR3 coding DNA: TGCGCCAGCAGCTCCCTGTATACAGGGGGCAATGAGCAGTTCTTC. It codes for CASSSLYTGGNEQFF.

This clone turned up a few times. The DNA of the CDR3 is TGTGCCAGCAGCCAGAGGACAGTACGTGACACCGGGGAGCTGTTTTTT. As protein: CASSQRTVRDTGELFF. The chain couples TRBV7-3 to TRBJ2-2, with a tentative D call TRBD1 (6 bases). Looked up from germline, CDR1 is SGHTA and CDR2 is FQGTGA. V was cut by 5 bases and J by 3 bases, with 16 bases left in between. This CDR3 comprises 16 residues.

The chain carries TRBV21-1 and TRBJ2-5; TRBD1, the D gene given by the table, was not confirmed from the DNA. TRBV21-1 is noted as a pseudogene. The CDR3 length is 13 residues. CDR3 bases: TGTGCCAGCAGCAAATTCCCAGCAGGGACCCAGTACTTC. Its protein product is CASSKFPAGTQYF.